This record looks at one T cell receptor beta chain sequence and its context. Antigen: not known. These data originate in a study of PD-1 blockade in classical Hodgkin lymphoma. Findings and caveats of the study: Newly diagnosed patients had diversity similar to the baseline diversity of complete responders. Relapsed/refractory patients reportedly had lower baseline diversity than newly diagnosed patients. In CD4+ cells, TCR diversity went up significantly by C4D1, but in CD8+ cells it did not.

Repertoires were generated with immunoSEQ multiplex PCR, while TCRdb's copy carries only in-frame clones and drops some. Of 20,000 to 25,000 clones listed, roughly 80% are singletons. Exposure to brentuximab vedotin varied, and each patient had relapsed following autologous stem cell transplantation. Complete response, partial response or progressive disease was recorded as best response. Sequencing used peripheral blood mononuclear cells (PBMCs), obtained before the second cycle of nivolumab. The origin of this receptor is a human donor with classical Hodgkin lymphoma.

The chain's CDR3 is CASSPPQSSGNTIYF. CDR3 sequence (DNA): TGTGCCAGCTCACCACCACAGAGCTCTGGAAACACCATATATTTT. The chain employs TRBV18 and TRBJ1-3; no definite D call. Germline values: CDR1 KGHSH, CDR2 LQKENI. The CDR3 runs to 15 residues. V was cut by 0 bases and J by 0 bases, with 6 bases left in between.